These 20 T cell receptor beta chains were all obtained from the same sample, sequenced in a study of cytomegalovirus exposure and HLA in healthy donors. TCRdb keeps only in-frame clones here, not all; method: immunoSEQ multiplex PCR. Of some 200,000 clones in the sample, 65% to 85% were seen once. The specimen sequenced was PBMCs. These TCRs come from a woman aged 18-29 years in good health and CMV-seropositive.

The table lists this clone with a count of one. The gene calls are TRBV27 and TRBJ1-2; TRBD1 matches 7 bases. This CDR3 is 15 amino acids long. The ends lost 0 bases at V and 4 bases at J; junction bases unmatched: 5. CDR1 is MNHEY and CDR2 is SMNVEV in the germline V gene (reference sequence). The CDR3 DNA is TGTGCCAGCAGTTTATCACGGGACAGATCCTATGGCTACACCTTC. Translation: CASSLSRDRSYGYTF.

This rearrangement joins TRBV5-6 to TRBJ1-2, with D perhaps TRBD1 (5 bases). Per germline, CDR1 SGHDT and CDR2 YYEEEE. V was trimmed by 4 bases and J by 6 bases, leaving 25 bases between them. This CDR3 has 17 amino acids. The CDR3 is CASSPVRSTVVFHGYTF. The CDR3 nucleotides read TGTGCCAGCAGCCCCGTTCGATCGACAGTAGTTTTCCATGGCTACACCTTC.

V gene TRBV10-3 combines with J gene TRBJ2-6, with TRBD2 as a possible D gene (6 bases). Trimming removed 5 bases from V and 0 bases from J, with 26 bases in between. This CDR3 is built from 21 residues. Germline CDR1 reads ENHRY; CDR2 reads SYGVKD. The CDR3: CAISITLTAGLSTSGANVLTF. The CDR3 DNA reads TGTGCCATCAGTATAACTCTTACGGCGGGGCTGTCGACCTCTGGGGCCAACGTCCTGACTTTC.

The chain uses TRBV4-1 and TRBJ1-5; a weak D match, TRBD1 (5 bases). The CDR3 spans 18 residues. The germline CDR1 and CDR2 sequences are MGHRA and YSYEKL. Trimming removed 4 bases from V and 8 bases from J, with 27 bases in between. The CDR3: CASSPEGGASLRSEPQHF. The CDR3, as DNA: TGCGCCAGCAGCCCCGAGGGCGGGGCCAGCCTTCGGTCGGAGCCCCAGCATTTT.

This chain uses TRBV29-1 with TRBJ1-3; the D is unclear. V was trimmed by 6 bases and J by 0 bases, leaving 9 bases between them. CDR1 and CDR2 (germline): SQVTM, ANQGSEA. The CDR3 contains 13 residues. CDR3 residues: CSVPGGSGNTIYF. Written as DNA, the CDR3 is TGCAGCGTCCCAGGAGGCTCTGGAAACACCATATATTTT.

V usage is TRBV6-6 and J usage is TRBJ1-2, with 7 bases lining up with TRBD1. Germline assignment: CDR1 MNHNY and CDR2 SVGAGI (reference sequence). The CDR3 consists of 14 residues. The trim removed 6 bases at V and 8 bases at J, leaving 12 bases unmatched. The CDR3 DNA sequence: TGTGCCAGCAGACAAACCGACAGGGCATTAGGCTACACCTTC. Protein sequence: CASRQTDRALGYTF.

The genes are TRBV25-1 and TRBJ2-7, with 8 bases identical to TRBD1. Germline V lookup: CDR1 MGHDK, CDR2 SYGVNS. The CDR3 contains 17 residues. V was clipped by 0 bases and J by 2 bases; unmatched bases: 9. This chain's CDR3 is CASSEYPGEQGAYEQYF. The CDR3 nucleotides are TGTGCCAGCAGTGAATACCCCGGGGAACAGGGGGCCTACGAGCAGTACTTC.

The chain couples TRBV4-1 to TRBJ1-4; a weak D match, TRBD1 (5 bases). There are 12 residues in the CDR3. Germline CDR1 and CDR2: MGHRA and YSYEKL. Trimming shortened V by 1 base and J by 8 bases, and 5 bases separated the two germline ends. CDR3 bases: TGCGCCAGCAGCCAAGGGGGCGAAAAACTGTTTTTT. Amino acid sequence: CASSQGGEKLFF.

The V call is TRBV27, the J call TRBJ1-5; possibly TRBD1 for D (5 bases). CDR1 and CDR2 from the germline V gene are MNHEY and SMNVEV (reference sequence). The CDR3 is 16 amino acids. V shed 5 bases and J shed 0 bases, with 14 bases lying between them. Written as DNA, the CDR3 is TGTGCCAGCAGTCCCCTGTCAGGGAATAGCAATCAGCCCCAGCATTTT. Its translation is CASSPLSGNSNQPQHF.

This chain links TRBV10-1 with TRBJ1-5, with 7 bases identical to TRBD1. V was pared by 9 bases and J by 6 bases, with 14 bases of the junction left unmatched. This CDR3 spans 15 amino acids. Per germline, CDR1 WNHNN and CDR2 SYGVQD (reference sequence). CDR3 DNA: TGCGCCAGTCCGGGTATGGAGGGGGCACGTCAGCCCCAGCATTTT. This translates into CASPGMEGARQPQHF.

This clone occurred a few times. This chain uses TRBV11-2 with TRBJ2-2; D not resolved. Trimming left V 4 bases short and J 4 bases short, with 10 bases between. Germline V lookup: CDR1 SGHAT, CDR2 FQNNGV. The CDR3 totals 14 residues. CDR3 region: CASSSYGFTGELFF. The CDR3 DNA reads as TGTGCCAGCAGCTCGTACGGGTTCACCGGGGAGCTGTTTTTT. Supplemented by reference TRBV11-2 and TRBJ2-2, the full variable domain reads EAGVAQSPRYKIIEKRQSVAFWCNPISGHATLYWYQQILGQGPKLLIQFQNNGVVDDSQLPKDRFSAERLKGVDSTLKIQPAKLEDSAVYLCASSSYGFTGELFFGEGSRLTVL.

The V call is TRBV5-1, the J call TRBJ2-1; no firm D call. The V end was cut by 7 bases, the J end by 1 base, with 6 bases between. The CDR3 consists of 12 residues. CDR1 is SGHRS, CDR2 YFSETQ, per germline. CDR3: CASAESYNEQFF. DNA of the CDR3: TGCGCCAGCGCGGAGTCCTACAATGAGCAGTTCTTC.

This sequence joins TRBV4-2 and TRBJ2-5; 13 bases match TRBD2. After removal of 0 bases from V and 4 bases from J, the junction contained 8 bases not matched to a gene. CDR1 is LGHNA and CDR2 is YNFKEQ in the germline V gene. The CDR3 runs 18 residues. CDR3 in amino acids: CASSQDPTSGGLAETQYF. The CDR3 DNA reads TGTGCCAGCAGCCAAGATCCGACTAGCGGGGGGCTTGCAGAGACCCAGTACTTC.

The chain joins TRBV2 to TRBJ2-1, with 7 positions matching TRBD2. Germline trimming cut 6 bases from V and 16 bases from J; bases unmatched to any gene: 6. The CDR3 extends over 10 amino acids. Germline V lookup: CDR1 SNHLY, CDR2 FYNNEI. The CDR3 nucleotides read TGTGCCAGCAGGAACCGGGACTACTTCTTC. Residues: CASRNRDYFF.

The J gene is TRBJ2-7, the V gene TRBV5-1; 7 bases match TRBD1. This CDR3 contains 12 residues. From germline, CDR1 is SGHRS and CDR2 YFSETQ. Unmatched junction bases numbered 0, after V lost 0 bases and J lost 6 bases. The CDR3 here is CASSLDRGEQYF. As DNA, the CDR3 is TGCGCCAGCAGCTTGGACAGGGGCGAGCAGTACTTC.

The chain carries TRBV19 and TRBJ1-5, with TRBD1 matching over 7 bases. Germline V lookup: CDR1 LNHDA, CDR2 SQIVND (reference sequence). Germline trimming cut 6 bases from V and 1 base from J; bases unmatched to any gene: 9. The CDR3 consists of 16 residues. CDR3 DNA: TGTGCCAGTAGCTTTTTCGGGGGACAGAGCAATCAGCCCCAGCATTTT. This translates into CASSFFGGQSNQPQHF.

The genes are TRBV2 and TRBJ2-3; 10 nucleotides agree with TRBD2. The ends lost 5 bases at V and 1 base at J; junction bases unmatched: 3. Germline-derived CDR1 and CDR2 are SNHLY and FYNNEI. This CDR3 comprises 15 residues. This CDR3 is CASSPTSGGTDTQYF. CDR3 DNA: TGTGCCAGCAGTCCTACTAGCGGGGGCACAGATACGCAGTATTTT.

The gene calls are TRBV13 and TRBJ2-2, with D hard to call. Germline V gene data show CDR1 as PRHDT and CDR2 as FYEKMQ (reference sequence). The CDR3 has 14 residues. V was clipped by 0 bases and J by 6 bases, with 8 bases between them. In DNA form, the CDR3 reads TGTGCCAGCAGCTTAGGGTCGGCGGCCGGGGAGCTGTTTTTT. This gives the protein CASSLGSAAGELFF.

This sequence joins TRBV4-1 and TRBJ1-6; TRBD1 is a possible D gene (5 bases). V lost 0 bases to trimming and J lost 12 bases, with 12 bases between them. This CDR3 has 14 amino acids. The germline V gene has CDR1 MGHRA and CDR2 YSYEKL. The CDR3 region is CASSQEDRKRPLHF. CDR3 coding DNA: TGCGCCAGCAGCCAAGAAGACAGAAAAAGACCCCTCCACTTT.

This clone was seen more than once but under ten times. The chain links TRBV6-1 to TRBJ1-5; no clear D gene. Germline V gene lookup returns CDR1 MNHNS and CDR2 SASEGT. Trimming took off 0 bases at V and 7 bases at J, with 7 bases between the two ends. This CDR3 has 13 amino acids. DNA for the CDR3: TGTGCCAGCAGTGAAGCCGTTGGCCAGCCCCAGCATTTT. Encoded protein: CASSEAVGQPQHF.